This T cell receptor (beta chain) appears in the sequencing data of a study of cytomegalovirus exposure and HLA in healthy donors. General study findings and limits: As a later analysis revealed, the rate of TCR association differed by HLA locus, with DRB1 most and HLA-C fewest.

PCR amplification relied on 60 Vbeta primers (plus 13 Jbeta primers). Clones were sequenced by immunoSEQ multiplex PCR, and TCRdb holds only the in-frame ones, with some missing. The table lists 50,000 to 70,000 clones, around 83% of them singletons, with 1.6% in the top ten. This clone has a handful of counts. Its antigen is not known. Germline CDR1 is MNHNS and CDR2 is SASEGT. The CDR3 is 14 amino acids. Trimming cost V 5 bases and J 1 base, with 11 bases left between them. The receptor's source is a human donor in good health. The material sequenced was PBMCs. The rearrangement joins TRBV6-1 to TRBJ1-2; possibly TRBD1 for D (6 bases). CDR3 DNA sequence: TGTGCCAGCAGTCGACAGGCCGATAACTATGGCTACACCTTC. Protein product: CASSRQADNYGYTF.